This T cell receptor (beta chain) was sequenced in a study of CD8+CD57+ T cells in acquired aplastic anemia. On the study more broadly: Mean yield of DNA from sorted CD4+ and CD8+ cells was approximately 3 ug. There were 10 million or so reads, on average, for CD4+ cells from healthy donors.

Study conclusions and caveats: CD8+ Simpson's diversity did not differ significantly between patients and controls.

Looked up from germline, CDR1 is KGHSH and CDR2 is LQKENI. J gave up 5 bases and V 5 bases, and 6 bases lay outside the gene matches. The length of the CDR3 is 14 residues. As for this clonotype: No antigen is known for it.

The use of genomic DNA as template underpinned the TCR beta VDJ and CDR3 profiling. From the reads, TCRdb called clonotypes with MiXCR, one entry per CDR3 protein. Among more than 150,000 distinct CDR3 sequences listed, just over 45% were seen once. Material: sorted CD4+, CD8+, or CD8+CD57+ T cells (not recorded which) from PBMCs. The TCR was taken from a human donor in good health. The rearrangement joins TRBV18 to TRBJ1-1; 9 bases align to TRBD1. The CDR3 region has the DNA TGTGCCAGCTCAAAAGGACAGGGGTATACTGAAGCTTTCTTT. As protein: CASSKGQGYTEAFF.